This TCR beta chain was observed in a study of blood T cell repertoires in COVID-19. Clinical history as reported by participants underpinned cohort assignment. Losses at the gene ends were 5 bases for V and 2 bases for J; bases not matched to a gene: 4. CDR1 is SGHRS and CDR2 is YFSETQ in the germline V gene. CDR3 length: 13 residues. In the source study's methods: Amplification of reference gene primers provided the estimated nucleated cell counts. The repertoire was sequenced with immunoSEQ multiplex PCR; TCRdb's copy has only in-frame clones and lacks some. The DNA gave D and trimming, while V, J and clone size come from that table. The profile shows under 300,000 clones, 70% to 90% of them singletons.

The clonotype was recovered from a woman in her forties or fifties who had recovered from COVID-19. Specimen: PBMCs or T cells enriched from blood (not recorded which). V and J are TRBV5-1 and TRBJ2-7; 7 nucleotides align to TRBD1. For the CDR3, the DNA is TGCGCCAGCAGATCGGACAGGACCTACGAGCAGTACTTC. Amino acids: CASRSDRTYEQYF.